This TCR beta chain was identified during a study of blood T cell repertoires in COVID-19. The CDR3 length is 14 residues. CDR1 and CDR2 (germline): MNHEY, SMNVEV (reference sequence). The ends lost 3 bases at V and 7 bases at J; junction bases unmatched: 8. TCRdb keeps only in-frame clones here, not all; method: immunoSEQ multiplex PCR. The sample records around 360,000 clones, around 87% being singletons. This sequence joins TRBV27 and TRBJ2-7; TRBD2 agrees at 8 bases. Sequencing was performed on peripheral blood. The receptor's source is a woman in her 30s with COVID-19, enrolled during active disease. The CDR3 DNA reads TGTGCCAGCAGTTTGGCGGGGGGCTCGGGTGAGCAGTACTTC. Translating it yields CASSLAGGSGEQYF.